Listed below are T cell receptor beta chains from one sample, sequenced in a study of blood T cell repertoires in COVID-19. The assay was immunoSEQ multiplex PCR, and TCRdb's table has in-frame clones only and misses some. The data show about 330,000 clones, with more than 85% seen just once and over 0.8% held by the top ten. Source material: PBMCs or T cells enriched from blood (not recorded which). These receptors originate from a woman aged 30 to 39 who had recovered from COVID-19. Both conserved end residues are part of each CDR3.

J gene	V gene	CDR3 protein
TRBJ1-1	TRBV7-6	CASSRGTSGTEAFF
TRBJ1-2	TRBV12-3/TRBV12-4	CASSYTNYGYTF
TRBJ2-1	TRBV24-1	CATSDLGGNYNEQFF
TRBJ2-5	TRBV5-1	CASSFLAGLAGVETQYF
TRBJ1-5	TRBV7-8	CASSLGPFEPQHF
TRBJ2-2	TRBV3-1/TRBV3-2	CASSQDPWGAGELFF
TRBJ2-3	TRBV3-1/TRBV3-2	CASSQPGQGMADTQYF
TRBJ1-6	TRBV10-3	CAISERQGSMDSPLHF
TRBJ2-7	TRBV14	CASSQLAGASEQYF
TRBJ2-3	TRBV11-2	CASSSTGSDTQYF
TRBJ2-7	TRBV27	CASSFPPRQGGKWEQYF
TRBJ2-7	TRBV4-1	CASSQDQDKYYEQYF
TRBJ2-3	TRBV7-9	CASSPLGPGTDTQYF
TRBJ1-2	TRBV30	CAWSPGGLQSYGYTF
TRBJ2-1	TRBV7-2	CASSLGRAEVRNEQFF
TRBJ1-1	TRBV6-5	CASWREVGTEAFF
TRBJ1-2	TRBV30	CAWSVHSYGYTF
TRBJ2-3	TRBV5-5	CASTARTYPTDTQYF
TRBJ1-4	TRBV7-5	CVRSLRGGQGARWATNEKLFF
TRBJ1-2	TRBV4-3	CASSQASGGARGDGYTF
TRBJ2-4	TRBV12-2	CASRLIADIQYF
TRBJ1-3	TRBV30	CAYSQGGNTIYF
TRBJ1-4	TRBV11-2	CASSPRVLANEKLFF
TRBJ2-5	TRBV14	CASSQQRHSGVETQYF
TRBJ1-5	TRBV5-1	CASSSESNQPQHF
TRBJ1-1	TRBV19	CASSQGLNTEAFF
TRBJ2-3	TRBV3-1/TRBV3-2	CASSQERDTGGTQYF
TRBJ2-7	TRBV9	CASSTHSYEQYF
TRBJ2-2	TRBV5-1	CASNSGPAGNTGELFF
TRBJ2-3	TRBV27	CASSLWTSGSTDTQYF
TRBJ2-2	TRBV5-6	CASSLPGQITGELFF
TRBJ2-3	TRBV6-2/TRBV6-3	CASSSPSGGAPSTDTQYF
TRBJ1-1	TRBV9	CASSDTGTEDTEAFF
TRBJ2-1	TRBV6-5	CASSRDTYNEQFF
TRBJ1-5	TRBV21-1	CASSIQPQHF
TRBJ2-1	TRBV9	CASSVVEAGGLNEQFF
TRBJ2-7	TRBV6-6	CASSSGTGIHEQYF
TRBJ2-7	TRBV27	CASGGRAYEQYF
TRBJ2-7	TRBV19	CASTSARYEQYF
TRBJ2-5	TRBV5-1	CASSDGLQETQYF
TRBJ1-3	TRBV15	CATSREVAGGKNTIYF
TRBJ1-2	TRBV5-1	CASSTGRGPGYGYTF
TRBJ1-2	TRBV4-1	CASSHEPGDYGYTF
TRBJ2-5	TRBV25-1	CASSRLAGEQETQYF
TRBJ1-5	TRBV15	CATSRPRGNQPQHF
TRBJ2-3	TRBV27	CASSLRSSTDTQYF
TRBJ1-3	TRBV19	CASSIDRVGNTIYF
TRBJ1-4	TRBV2	CASSEDRRMDRRSEKLFF
TRBJ2-7	TRBV5-6	CASSLQVANELPYEQYF
TRBJ1-3	TRBV10-3	CAISEGQSSGNTIYF
TRBJ1-3	TRBV4-1	CASSQKGTGAGNTIYF
TRBJ1-2	TRBV4-1	CASSQGPTPNYGYTF
TRBJ2-5	TRBV2	CASSLAGGLQETQYF
TRBJ2-3	TRBV28	CASSTPARGVSTDTQYF
TRBJ2-3	TRBV9	CASSGILGTGADTQYF
TRBJ2-1	TRBV3-1/TRBV3-2	CASSRGPEQFF
TRBJ2-7	TRBV4-2	CASSQGPGTSYEQYF